This TCR beta chain was sequenced during a study of long-term antiretroviral therapy in people with HIV (dated by TCRdb to the early 2020s). Some background on the complete study: Collection of the earliest samples took place about a decade ahead of the 2015 WHO recommendation for immediate ART, at a time when ART was typically delayed until CD4 counts fell. A retrospective serial study tested whether changes in peripheral blood TRB repertoire composition and diversity were associated with ART initiation and durable HIV suppression. A total of under 250 cryopreserved PBMC samples came from roughly 30 adults with confirmed HIV infection and were collected serially over a mean of roughly 6 years (range 1-12). Among the 25 to 30 participants with HIV, around ten were female. No cross-contamination during QIAcube processing turned up in test extractions that ran a monoclonal T-cell line alongside about 35 polyclonal samples. General findings and caveats noted by the study authors: Inferences about post-ART repertoire changes were limited because no data were available on ART adherence, viral resistance or therapy changes. Since PBMC availability was limited, sequencing covered only the TCR beta chain, with no alpha chain pairing. Compared with controls, HIV repertoires had narrower CDR3 length ranges, and the network structure pointed to an antigen-experienced repertoire that shifted only slightly toward naive after ART. The samples span the years 2004 to 2017, and the ART regimens used may be less effective than current regimens. Starting ART was linked to a significant rise in TRB diversity, yet even with long-term ART the diversity remained significantly lower than in transplant donor controls. The repertoire was dominated across all time points by expanded TRB clones identified before ART initiation, although this dominance was seen to fluctuate and to decrease in many PLHIV after ART. Because cell numbers in pre-ART samples were limited, unsorted PBMC were profiled instead of sorted CD4+ and CD8+ T cells.

The immunoSEQ hsTCRB v3.0 assay was used at survey level resolution to sequence the TRB variable region. TRB sequencing targeted a depth of roughly 35,000-50,000 T-cell genomes per sample. An Illumina MiSeq with a v3 150-cycle kit was used to sequence the pooled TRB libraries. The paper's data handling went like this. Repertoire analysis ran in R within a reproducible Nextflow workflow covering QC, data transformation and analysis. LymphoSeq2, an R package for exploring AIRR-Seq data, was used to implement custom analyses. A few samples yielding fewer than 5000 total TRB sequences were excluded, leaving around 190 analyzed HIV repertoires. Among the approximately 180 retained HIV repertoires, some 57 were collected before ART initiation and 120 to 140 were collected after ART initiation. Repertoires were downsampled to 5000 TRB nucleotide sequences, with summary statistics averaged over 100 downsampling iterations. Only TRB sequences with CDR3 regions of at least seven amino acids were retained for analysis. Two measures captured diversity: a Shannon entropy-derived clonality score and the Gini coefficient. Repertoire networks linked the top 5000 CDR3 amino acid sequences whenever two sequences differed by an edit distance of one. For TRB CDR3 amino acid sequences, GLIPH2 was used to predict antigen specificity groups and MHC restriction. Known CMV, EBV, HIV or tissue antigen associations were flagged by matching CDR3 amino acid sequences against VDJdb and McPAS-TCR. Pre-ART, post-ART and control groups were compared with Wilcoxon signed-rank tests and Holm-Bonferroni correction. TCRdb retrieved this table from immuneACCESS and kept in-frame rearrangements only. Not all clones are present; in checked studies, unresolved V genes account for under half, and no reason is known for the remainder. That table is the source of V, J and clone size, and D and trimming were worked out from the DNA. The sample table records about 16,000 clones; about 71% of these occur just once. The top ten hold more than 14% of the sample.

In the germline V gene, CDR1 corresponds to SGHRS and CDR2 to YFSETQ. Here V drops 5 bases and J drops 5 bases, and the junction holds 7 bases not matched to any gene. Including the terminal cysteine and phenylalanine, the CDR3 comprises 15 residues. Only the CDR3 portion is preserved as DNA: 45 bases, with reading frame beginning at the first base. Participants were included only if at least one PBMC sample before ART initiation and at least two post-ART samples were available. Treatment was received in the United States of America by all participants with HIV. Before DNA extraction, cryopreserved samples of about 0.95-10 million PBMC were thawed and then washed. At the time of the earliest PBMC sample for each participant with HIV, ages ranged from roughly 23 to 55 years. Per participant, PBMC samples came from 1-4 timepoints prior to ART initiation and 2-8 timepoints following ART initiation, for a median of 7 samples. Serial HIV viral load, CD4+ T-cell count, ART history and demographic data were obtained for every participant. A Qiagen kit on a QIAcube was used to extract genomic DNA from unsorted PBMC, with samples processed in batches of 12.

As to this clone: Its antigen target is currently unknown. Per-base quality was not reported, and no clone a single base away is much larger than it.

Recombination joined TRBV5-1 with TRBJ2-5; 12 middle bases align to TRBD2. The TCR originated in a woman aged 45-60 years with HIV. Here the sequenced sample was unsorted PBMCs, taken 1.5 years before starting antiretroviral therapy. The DNA is TGCGCCAGCAGGCTAGCGGGGGGGCCAGGGGAGACCCAGTACTTC. This sequence encodes CASRLAGGPGETQYF.